This passage covers 19 T cell receptor beta chains from one sample sequenced in a study of T cells in Graves' hyperthyroidism and ophthalmopathy. Amplified TCR beta CDR3 regions derived from RNA transcripts. The HTBI set primed first-round TCR CDR3 RT-PCR. In TCRdb, the multiplex PCR reads were re-called with MiXCR into one record per CDR3 protein. Of hundreds of thousands of distinct CDR3 sequences listed, approximately 40% are singletons. The sample consisted of blood. The receptors were gathered from a woman aged 35 to 49 with Graves' hyperthyroidism.

This clonotype was detected many times. This chain uses TRBV20-1 with TRBJ2-7, with unresolved D. Per germline, CDR1 DFQATT and CDR2 SNEGSKA (reference sequence). The germline V and J ends were trimmed by 0 bases and 0 bases, with 12 bases remaining between them. The CDR3 runs to 15 residues. CDR3 protein: CSARDMETSSYEQYF. The CDR3 region has the DNA TGCAGTGCTAGAGATATGGAGACAAGCTCCTACGAGCAGTACTTC.

The CDR3: CASSQGQREITGELFF. The CDR3 DNA is TGTGCCAGCAGCCAAGGGCAGCGGGAAATCACCGGGGAGCTGTTTTTT. The V and J genes are TRBV7-9 and TRBJ2-2; 7 positions agree with TRBD2. The CDR3 runs 16 residues. Germline CDR1 SEHNR, CDR2 FQNEAQ (reference sequence). The V gene end was trimmed by 5 bases and the J gene end by 4 bases; junction bases not matched to a gene: 10.

This clonotype was observed at least ten times. The chain recombines TRBV7-9 with TRBJ1-6; 9 nucleotides match TRBD1. Germline V gene data show CDR1 as SEHNR and CDR2 as FQNEAQ (reference sequence). V shed 5 bases and J 7 bases; nucleotides not matched to a gene: 3. The length of the CDR3 is 14 residues. The CDR3 region has the DNA TGTGCCAGCAGCAAGGGACAGGGCAATTCACCCCTCCACTTT. It translates to CASSKGQGNSPLHF.

The chain joins TRBV5-1 to TRBJ2-6, with a tentative D call TRBD1 (6 bases). From germline, CDR1 is SGHRS and CDR2 YFSETQ. There are 15 residues in the CDR3. V lost 6 bases and J lost 0, with 10 bases in between. The CDR3 sequence: CASTTGTSGANVLTF. CDR3 DNA sequence: TGCGCCAGCACCACAGGGACCTCTGGGGCCAACGTCCTGACTTTC.

This clonotype was seen a handful of times. A read error may account for a junction end that differs from germline. The chain links TRBV10-3 to TRBJ1-1; D gene ambiguous. In germline, CDR1 is ENHRY, CDR2 SYGVKD. The CDR3 consists of 14 residues. DNA for the CDR3: TGTGCCAGCAGTTACTCGTCGGGCAGCAGAGAAGCTTTCTTT. Its translation is CASSYSSGSREAFF.

The V gene is TRBV5-1, the J gene TRBJ2-2; TRBD1 agrees at 7 bases. This CDR3 has 16 residues. Germline CDR1 SGHRS, CDR2 YFSETQ. V gave up 3 bases and J gave up 3 bases; unmatched junction bases: 8. The chain's CDR3 is CASSYRQGSDTGELFF. The CDR3 DNA is TGCGCCAGCAGCTATAGACAGGGCTCGGACACCGGGGAGCTGTTTTTT.

The table lists this clonotype with a few counts. This sequence joins TRBV7-2 and TRBJ2-7; 9 nucleotides agree with TRBD2. In germline, CDR1 is SGHTA, CDR2 FQGNSA. The CDR3 is 13 residues long. V dropped 5 bases and J dropped 5; count of bases not matched to a gene: 4. The CDR3 DNA follows: TGTGCCAGCAGCGGCGGGACTAGCAACGAGCAGTACTTC. This translates into CASSGGTSNEQYF.

The table lists this clonotype with many counts. The gene calls are TRBV20-1 and TRBJ1-3; 9 bases fit TRBD1. Germline V gene sequence: CDR1 DFQATT, CDR2 SNEGSKA (reference sequence). J was trimmed by 8 bases and V by 0 bases; bases with no gene match: 5. This CDR3 comprises 14 residues. CDR3 sequence (DNA): TGCAGTGCTAGAGATTGGGACAGGGCGGACACCATATATTTT. Its translation: CSARDWDRADTIYF.

This clonotype occurred once. The chain combines TRBV10-3 with TRBJ1-2; D may be TRBD1 (6 bases). This CDR3 contains 15 residues. The germline V gene encodes CDR1 ENHRY and CDR2 SYGVKD. The ends were cut back, 5 bases at V and 4 bases at J, with 17 bases in the middle. The CDR3 DNA is TGTGCCATCAGTACGGGGGGCGCTCTGGGCTATGGCTACACCTTC. Translation gives CAISTGGALGYGYTF.

The chain has TRBV12-3 or TRBV12-4 and TRBJ2-7; 7 bases agree with TRBD1. The V and J ends lost 6 bases and 7 bases, in that order; junction bases with no gene match: 9. The CDR3 is made up of 13 amino acids. CDR3 in DNA: TGTGCCAGCAGCCAGGGGGTAAGGGTAGAGCAGTACTTC. Encoded protein: CASSQGVRVEQYF.

This clonotype came up many times. The chain has TRBV7-2 and TRBJ2-7; tentatively, D is TRBD2 (6 bases). The CDR3 has 15 residues. V lost 5 bases, J lost 0 bases, and 14 bases lay in between. Germline-derived CDR1 and CDR2 are SGHTA and FQGNSA. CDR3 DNA: TGTGCCAGCAGCCTTCACCCGACTAGCTCCTACGAGCAGTACTTC. Encoded protein: CASSLHPTSSYEQYF.

This clonotype was found many times. V is TRBV20-1 and J is TRBJ1-5; D gene unclear. The V gene's germline CDR1 is DFQATT and CDR2 SNEGSKA (reference sequence). There are 14 residues in the CDR3. Trimming removed 2 bases from V and 9 bases from J, with 17 bases in between. Here the CDR3 reads CSARSPAGGGPQHF. CDR3 DNA sequence: TGCAGTGCTAGATCTCCCGCAGGCGGCGGGCCCCAGCATTTT.

This clonotype was recorded many times. The V call is TRBV7-9, the J call TRBJ1-2; D uncertain. The CDR3 contains 15 residues. The germline V gene has CDR1 SEHNR and CDR2 FQNEAQ (reference sequence). The V gene lost 1 base and the J gene lost 2 bases, with 11 bases spanning the gap. The CDR3 coding sequence is TGTGCCAGCAGCTTAGAGTGGACTGTGAACTATGGCTACACCTTC. Its translation: CASSLEWTVNYGYTF.

Many counts were recorded for this clonotype. CDR3 sequence reads: CASSESSWGETEAFF. CDR3 sequence (DNA): TGCGCCAGCAGTGAGTCCTCGTGGGGGGAAACTGAAGCTTTCTTT. The chain uses TRBV10-1 and TRBJ1-1, with D perhaps matching TRBD1 (5 bases). The V and J ends lost 0 bases and 5 bases respectively, with 13 bases between them. CDR1 is WNHNN and CDR2 is SYGVQD in the germline V gene (reference sequence). The CDR3 is 15 residues long.

As regards this clonotype: This may stem from a read error, because a much larger clone lies one nucleotide away. CDR3 coding DNA: TGTGCCAGCGACACAGGGGTCCTGAATGAAAAACTGTTTTTT. Protein: CASDTGVLNEKLFF. The rearrangement links TRBV7-4 to TRBJ1-4, with 7 bases matching TRBD1. Per germline, CDR1 SGHVT and CDR2 SQSDAQ. The CDR3 contains 14 residues. V trimming: 8 bases; J trimming: 5 bases; junction bases outside the gene matches: 8.

In this sample, this clonotype turned up many times. The gene calls are TRBV19 and TRBJ1-6, with 7 bases fitting TRBD1. Germline V lookup: CDR1 LNHDA, CDR2 SQIVND (reference sequence). CDR3 length: 17 residues. V lost 2 bases to trimming and J lost 4 bases; unmatched junction nucleotides: 8. In DNA, the CDR3 is TGTGCCAGTAGTATAACCGGGACAGCGGAATATAATTCACCCCTCCACTTT. Translated, it gives CASSITGTAEYNSPLHF.

The chain couples TRBV7-2 to TRBJ1-6; 10 nucleotides agree with TRBD1. Trimming at V came to 6 bases and at J to 8 bases, leaving 10 bases not matched to a gene. Looked up from germline, CDR1 is SGHTA and CDR2 is FQGNSA. The CDR3 is 16 amino acids. For the CDR3, the DNA is TGTGCCAGCAGTTTGGAATCCGGGACAGGGGATTCACCCCTCCACTTT. Protein: CASSLESGTGDSPLHF.

This clonotype was detected ten times or more. V is TRBV12-3 or TRBV12-4 and J is TRBJ1-2; possibly TRBD1 for D (6 bases). V was clipped by 6 bases and J by 4 bases, with 18 bases between them. The CDR3 spans 15 residues. CDR3 sequence: CASRSQGGGSYGYTF. The CDR3 DNA reads TGTGCCAGCAGATCCCAGGGAGGGGGTTCCTATGGCTACACCTTC.

This clonotype showed up just a few times. This chain joins TRBV2 and TRBJ2-7; D is ambiguous. The J call may be wrong; the DNA end is better matched by TRBJ2-1. The CDR3 spans 10 residues. Germline V lookup: CDR1 SNHLY, CDR2 FYNNEI. CDR3 in amino acids: CASSSGEQFF. In DNA form, the CDR3 reads TGTGCCAGCAGCTCGGGCGAGCAGTTCTTC.